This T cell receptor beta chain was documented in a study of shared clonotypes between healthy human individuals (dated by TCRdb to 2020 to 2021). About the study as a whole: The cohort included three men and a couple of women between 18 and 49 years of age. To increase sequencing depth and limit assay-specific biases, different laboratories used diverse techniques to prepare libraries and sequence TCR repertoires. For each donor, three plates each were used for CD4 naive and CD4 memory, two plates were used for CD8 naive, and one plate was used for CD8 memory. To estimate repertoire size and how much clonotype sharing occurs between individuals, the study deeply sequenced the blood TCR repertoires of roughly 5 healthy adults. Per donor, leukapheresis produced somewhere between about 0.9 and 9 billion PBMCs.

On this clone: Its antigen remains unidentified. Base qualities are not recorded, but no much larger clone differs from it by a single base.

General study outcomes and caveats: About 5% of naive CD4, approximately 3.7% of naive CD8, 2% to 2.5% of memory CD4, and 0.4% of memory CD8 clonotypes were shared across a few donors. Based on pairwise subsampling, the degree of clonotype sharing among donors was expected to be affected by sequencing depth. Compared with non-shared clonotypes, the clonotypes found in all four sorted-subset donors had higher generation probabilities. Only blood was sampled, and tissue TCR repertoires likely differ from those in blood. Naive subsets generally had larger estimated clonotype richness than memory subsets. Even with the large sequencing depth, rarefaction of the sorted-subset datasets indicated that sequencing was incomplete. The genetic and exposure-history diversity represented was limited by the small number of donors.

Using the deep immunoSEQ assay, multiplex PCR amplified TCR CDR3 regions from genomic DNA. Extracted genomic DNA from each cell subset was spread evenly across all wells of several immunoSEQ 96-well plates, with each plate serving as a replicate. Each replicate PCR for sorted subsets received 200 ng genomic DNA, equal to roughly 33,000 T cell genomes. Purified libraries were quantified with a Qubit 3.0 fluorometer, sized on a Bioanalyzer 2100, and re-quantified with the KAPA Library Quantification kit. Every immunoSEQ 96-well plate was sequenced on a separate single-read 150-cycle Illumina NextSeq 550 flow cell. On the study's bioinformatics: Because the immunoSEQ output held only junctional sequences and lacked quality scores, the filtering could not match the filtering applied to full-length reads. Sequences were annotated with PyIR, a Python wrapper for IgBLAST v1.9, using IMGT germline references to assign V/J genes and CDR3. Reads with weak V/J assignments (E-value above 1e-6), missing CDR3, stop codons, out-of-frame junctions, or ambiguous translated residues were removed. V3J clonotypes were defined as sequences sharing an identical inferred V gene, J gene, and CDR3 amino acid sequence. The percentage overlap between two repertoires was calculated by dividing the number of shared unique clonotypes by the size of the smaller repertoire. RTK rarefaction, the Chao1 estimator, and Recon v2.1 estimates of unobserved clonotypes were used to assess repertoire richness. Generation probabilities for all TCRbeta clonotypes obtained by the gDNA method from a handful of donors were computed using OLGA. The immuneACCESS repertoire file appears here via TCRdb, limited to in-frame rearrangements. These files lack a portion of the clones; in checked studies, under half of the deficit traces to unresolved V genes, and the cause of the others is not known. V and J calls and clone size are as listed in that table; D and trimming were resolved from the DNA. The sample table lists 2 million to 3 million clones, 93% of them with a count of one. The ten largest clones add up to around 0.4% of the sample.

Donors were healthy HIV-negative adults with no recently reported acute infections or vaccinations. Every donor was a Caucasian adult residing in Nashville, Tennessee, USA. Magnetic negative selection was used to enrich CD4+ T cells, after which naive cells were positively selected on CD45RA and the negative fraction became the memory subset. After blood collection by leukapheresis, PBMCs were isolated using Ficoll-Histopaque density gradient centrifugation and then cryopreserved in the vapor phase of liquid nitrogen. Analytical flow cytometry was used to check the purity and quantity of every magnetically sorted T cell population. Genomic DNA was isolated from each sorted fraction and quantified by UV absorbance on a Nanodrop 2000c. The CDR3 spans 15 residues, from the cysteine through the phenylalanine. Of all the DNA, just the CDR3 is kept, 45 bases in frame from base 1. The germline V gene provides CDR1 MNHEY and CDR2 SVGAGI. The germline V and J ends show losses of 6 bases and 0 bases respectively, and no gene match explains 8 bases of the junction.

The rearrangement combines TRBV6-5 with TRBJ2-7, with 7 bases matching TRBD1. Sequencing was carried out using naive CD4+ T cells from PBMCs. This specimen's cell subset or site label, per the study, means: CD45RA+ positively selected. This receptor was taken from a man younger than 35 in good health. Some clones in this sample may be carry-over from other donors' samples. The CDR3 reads CASSAYRGPSYEQYF. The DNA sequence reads TGTGCCAGCAGCGCGTACAGGGGACCCTCCTACGAGCAGTACTTC.